This T cell receptor (beta chain) is from a study of blood T cell repertoires in COVID-19. Study-wide background: PBMCs, B-cell-depleted T cells, or T cells were the source of the cDNA or gDNA that made up the material.

The V end was cut by 2 bases, the J end by 8 bases, with 4 bases between. The CDR3 consists of 12 residues. The germline gives CDR1 LGHNA, CDR2 YNFKEQ. Original analysis: It was from reference gene primer amplification that nucleated cell counts were estimated. Method: immunoSEQ multiplex PCR; TCRdb's copy keeps in-frame clones and lacks some. The V and J calls and clone size come from that table; D and trimming were worked out from the DNA. The sample has 40,000 or so clones, 91% seen once. This clone is medium-sized. The chain employs TRBV4-2 and TRBJ1-6, with D unresolved. The receptor was derived from a middle-aged man with active COVID-19. Sequenced: peripheral blood. The chain's CDR3 is CASSQSYSPLHF. The CDR3 nucleotides read TGTGCCAGCAGCCAAAGCTATTCACCCCTCCACTTT.